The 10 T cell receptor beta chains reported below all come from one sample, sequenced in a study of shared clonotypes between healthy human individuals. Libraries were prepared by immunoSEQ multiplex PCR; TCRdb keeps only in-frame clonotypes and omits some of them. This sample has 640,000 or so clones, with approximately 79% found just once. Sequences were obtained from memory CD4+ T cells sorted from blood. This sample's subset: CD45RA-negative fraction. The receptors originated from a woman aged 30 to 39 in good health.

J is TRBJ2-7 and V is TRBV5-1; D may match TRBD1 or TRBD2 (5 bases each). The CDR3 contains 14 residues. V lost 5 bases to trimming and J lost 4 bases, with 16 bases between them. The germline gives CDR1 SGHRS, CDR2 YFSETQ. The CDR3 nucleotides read TGCGCCAGCAGAGAACAACCGGGACCGTACGAGCAGTACTTC. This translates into CASREQPGPYEQYF.

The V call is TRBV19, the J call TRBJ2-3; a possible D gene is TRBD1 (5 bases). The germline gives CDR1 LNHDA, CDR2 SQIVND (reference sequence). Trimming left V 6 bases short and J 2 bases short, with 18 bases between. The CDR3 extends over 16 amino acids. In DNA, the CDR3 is TGTGCCAGTAGCCCAAGGTCCACAGGAACCACAGATACGCAGTATTTT. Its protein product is CASSPRSTGTTDTQYF.

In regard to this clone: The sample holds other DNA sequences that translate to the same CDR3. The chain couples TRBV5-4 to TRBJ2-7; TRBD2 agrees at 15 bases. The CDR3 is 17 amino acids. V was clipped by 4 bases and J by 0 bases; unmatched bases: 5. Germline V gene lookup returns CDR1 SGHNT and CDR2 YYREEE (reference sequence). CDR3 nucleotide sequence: TGTGCCAGCAGCCCTGGGACTAGCGGGAGGTCCTCCTACGAGCAGTACTTC. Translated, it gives CASSPGTSGRSSYEQYF.

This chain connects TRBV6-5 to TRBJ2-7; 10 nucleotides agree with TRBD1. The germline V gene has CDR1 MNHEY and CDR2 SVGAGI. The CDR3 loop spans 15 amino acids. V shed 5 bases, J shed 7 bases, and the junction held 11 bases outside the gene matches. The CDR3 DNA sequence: TGTGCCAGCAGTCGACAGGGGGCGGTATCGAGAGAGCAGTACTTC. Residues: CASSRQGAVSREQYF.

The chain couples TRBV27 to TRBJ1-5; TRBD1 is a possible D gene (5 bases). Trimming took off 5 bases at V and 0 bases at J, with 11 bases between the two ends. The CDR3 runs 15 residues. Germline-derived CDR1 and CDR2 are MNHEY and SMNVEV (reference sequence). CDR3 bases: TGTGCCAGCAGTCAGGCCAGGGATAGCAATCAGCCCCAGCATTTT. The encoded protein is CASSQARDSNQPQHF.

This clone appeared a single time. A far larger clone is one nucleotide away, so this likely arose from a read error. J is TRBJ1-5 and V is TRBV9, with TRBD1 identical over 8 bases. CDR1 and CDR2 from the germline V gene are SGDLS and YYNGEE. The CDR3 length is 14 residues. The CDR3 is CVSSRTGQNQPQHF. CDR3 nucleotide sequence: TGTGTCAGCAGTCGGACAGGGCAGAATCAGCCCCAGCATTTT.

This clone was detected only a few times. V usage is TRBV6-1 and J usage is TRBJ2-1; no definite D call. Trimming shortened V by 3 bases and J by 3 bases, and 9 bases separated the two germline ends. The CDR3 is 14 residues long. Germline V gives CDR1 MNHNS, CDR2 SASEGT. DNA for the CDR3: TGTGCCAGCAGTGAGGCGAGGATCTACAATGAGCAGTTCTTC. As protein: CASSEARIYNEQFF.

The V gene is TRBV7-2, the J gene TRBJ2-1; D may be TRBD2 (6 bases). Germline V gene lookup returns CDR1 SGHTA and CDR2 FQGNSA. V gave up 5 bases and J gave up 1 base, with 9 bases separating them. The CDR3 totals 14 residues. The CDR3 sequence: CASSLRGSYNEQFF. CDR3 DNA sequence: TGTGCCAGCAGCCTTCGGGGGTCCTACAATGAGCAGTTCTTC.

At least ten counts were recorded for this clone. CDR3 nucleotides: TGTGCCAGCAGCGTAACTGACCGCTCTGGAAACACCATATATTTT. Its protein is CASSVTDRSGNTIYF. The chain couples TRBV9 to TRBJ1-3; D ambiguous. V was clipped by 1 base and J by 0 bases, with 8 bases between them. This CDR3 is 15 amino acids long. Germline CDR1 reads SGDLS; CDR2 reads YYNGEE.

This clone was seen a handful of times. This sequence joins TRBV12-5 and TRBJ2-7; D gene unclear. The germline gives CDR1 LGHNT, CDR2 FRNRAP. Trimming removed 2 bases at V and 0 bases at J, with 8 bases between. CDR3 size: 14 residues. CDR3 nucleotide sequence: TGTGCTAGTGGTTTGAGGCAGTACTCCTACGAGCAGTACTTC. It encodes CASGLRQYSYEQYF.